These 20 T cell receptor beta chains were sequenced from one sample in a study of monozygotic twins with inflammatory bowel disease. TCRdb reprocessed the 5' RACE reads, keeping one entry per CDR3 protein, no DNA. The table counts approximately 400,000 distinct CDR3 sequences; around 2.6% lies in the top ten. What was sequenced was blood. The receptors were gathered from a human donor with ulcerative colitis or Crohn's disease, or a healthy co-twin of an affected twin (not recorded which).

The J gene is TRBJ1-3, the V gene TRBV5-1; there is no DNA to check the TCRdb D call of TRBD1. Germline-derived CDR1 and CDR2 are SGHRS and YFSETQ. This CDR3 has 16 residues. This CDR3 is CASSFGQGEGVGAIYF.

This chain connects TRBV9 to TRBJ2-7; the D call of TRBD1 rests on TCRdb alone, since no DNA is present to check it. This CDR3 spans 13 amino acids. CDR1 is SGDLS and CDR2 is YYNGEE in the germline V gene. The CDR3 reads CASSVYPGNEQYF. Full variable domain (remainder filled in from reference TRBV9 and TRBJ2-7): DSGVTQTPKHLITATGQRVTLRCSPRSGDLSVYWYQQSLDQGLQFLIQYYNGEERAKGNILERFSAQQFPDLHSELNLSSLELGDSALYFCASSVYPGNEQYFGPGTRLTVT.

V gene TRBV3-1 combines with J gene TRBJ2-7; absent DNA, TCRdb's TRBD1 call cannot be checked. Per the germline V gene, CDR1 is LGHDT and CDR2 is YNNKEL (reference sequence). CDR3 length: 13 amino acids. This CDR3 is CASSRTGSYEQYF.

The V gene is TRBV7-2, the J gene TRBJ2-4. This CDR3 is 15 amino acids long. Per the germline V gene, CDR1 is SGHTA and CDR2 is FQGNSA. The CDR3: CASSLSRESKNIQYF.

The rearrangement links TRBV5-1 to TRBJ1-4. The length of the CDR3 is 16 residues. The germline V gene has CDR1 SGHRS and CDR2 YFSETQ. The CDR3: CASSGGWSSGNEKLFF.

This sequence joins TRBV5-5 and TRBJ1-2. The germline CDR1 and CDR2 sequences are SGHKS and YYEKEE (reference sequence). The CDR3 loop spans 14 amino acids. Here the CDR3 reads CASSLGETTYGYTF.

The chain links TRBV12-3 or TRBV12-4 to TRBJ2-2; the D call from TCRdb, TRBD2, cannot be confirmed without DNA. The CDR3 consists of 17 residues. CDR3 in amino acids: CASSFPLAGGHTGELFF.

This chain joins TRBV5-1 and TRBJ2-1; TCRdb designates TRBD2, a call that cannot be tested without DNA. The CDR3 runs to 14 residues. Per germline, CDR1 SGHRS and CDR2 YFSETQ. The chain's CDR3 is CASSTGLGENEQFF. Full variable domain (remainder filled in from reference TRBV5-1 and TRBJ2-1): KAGVTQTPRYLIKTRGQQVTLSCSPISGHRSVSWYQQTPGQGLQFLFEYFSETQRNKGNFPGRFSGRQFSNSRSEMNVSTLELGDSALYLCASSTGLGENEQFFGPGTRLTVL.

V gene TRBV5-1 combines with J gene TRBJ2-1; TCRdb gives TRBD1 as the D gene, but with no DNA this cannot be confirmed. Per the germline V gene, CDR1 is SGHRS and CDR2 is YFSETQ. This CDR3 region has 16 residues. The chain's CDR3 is CASSLGQGTFYNEQFF.

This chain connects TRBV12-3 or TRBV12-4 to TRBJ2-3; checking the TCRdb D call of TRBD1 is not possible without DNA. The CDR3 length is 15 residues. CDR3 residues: CASSRGQGGTDTQYF.

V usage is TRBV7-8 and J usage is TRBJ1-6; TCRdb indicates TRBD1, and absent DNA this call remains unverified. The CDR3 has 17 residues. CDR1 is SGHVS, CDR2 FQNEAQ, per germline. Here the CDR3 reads CASSSTDRGFYNSPLHF.

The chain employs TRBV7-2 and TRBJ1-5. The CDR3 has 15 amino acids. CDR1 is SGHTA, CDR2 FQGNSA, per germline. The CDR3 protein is CASKRDGLSNQPQHF.

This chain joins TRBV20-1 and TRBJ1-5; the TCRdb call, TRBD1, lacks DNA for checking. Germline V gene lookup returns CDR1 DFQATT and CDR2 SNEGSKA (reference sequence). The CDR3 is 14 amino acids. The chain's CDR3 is CSARPDRPNQPQHF.

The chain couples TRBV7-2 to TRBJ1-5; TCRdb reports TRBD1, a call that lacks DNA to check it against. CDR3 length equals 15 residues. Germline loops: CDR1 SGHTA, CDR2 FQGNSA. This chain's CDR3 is CASSSRTGSNQPQHF.

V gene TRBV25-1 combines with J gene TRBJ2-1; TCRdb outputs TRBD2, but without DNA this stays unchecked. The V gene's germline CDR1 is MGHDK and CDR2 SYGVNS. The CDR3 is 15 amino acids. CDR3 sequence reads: CASSEVAGVYNEQFF.

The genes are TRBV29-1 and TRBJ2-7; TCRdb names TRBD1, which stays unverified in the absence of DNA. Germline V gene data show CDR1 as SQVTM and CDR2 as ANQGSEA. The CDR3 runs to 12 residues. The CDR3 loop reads CSADRGPGEQYF.

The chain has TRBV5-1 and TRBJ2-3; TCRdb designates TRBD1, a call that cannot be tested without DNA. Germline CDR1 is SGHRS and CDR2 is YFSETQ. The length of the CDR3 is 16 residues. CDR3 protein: CASSLFGGDSTDTQYF.

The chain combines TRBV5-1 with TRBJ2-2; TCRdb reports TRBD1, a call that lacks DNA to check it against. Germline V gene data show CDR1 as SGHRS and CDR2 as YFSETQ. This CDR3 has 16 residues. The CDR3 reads CASSLDARGFNGELFF.

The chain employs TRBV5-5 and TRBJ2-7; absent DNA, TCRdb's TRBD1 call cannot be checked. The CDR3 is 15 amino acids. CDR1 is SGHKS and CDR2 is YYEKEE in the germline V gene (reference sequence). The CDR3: CASSSRDVTPYEQYF.

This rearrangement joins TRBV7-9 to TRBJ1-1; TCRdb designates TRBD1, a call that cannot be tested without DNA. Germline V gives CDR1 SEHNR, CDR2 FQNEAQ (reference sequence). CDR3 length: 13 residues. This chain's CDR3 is CASSLSTDRWAFF.